This passage covers 9 T cell receptor beta chains from one sample sequenced in a study of post-analysis software for immune sequencing data. cDNA libraries for TCR beta contained unique molecular identifiers. TCRdb ran MiXCR on the PCR reads and lists one entry per CDR3 protein. The repertoire has hundreds of thousands of distinct CDR3 sequences, approximately 30% of them found once; the top ten carry roughly 0.53%. Findings of the study overall: The five TRBV segments detected at higher frequency in patients than in controls included TRBV5-6, TRBV5-1 and TRBV20-1.

These receptors lack a known antigen. Sequenced: blood. Receptor source: a girl between 10 and 17 years old with multiple sclerosis.

The CDR3 here is CASSLHPGELFF. The CDR3 DNA sequence: TGTGCCAGCAGCTTGCATCCCGGGGAGCTGTTTTTT. The rearrangement links TRBV5-5 to TRBJ2-2, with unresolved D. The germline gives CDR1 SGHKS, CDR2 YYEKEE (reference sequence). The germline V and J ends were trimmed by 1 base and 6 bases, with 4 bases remaining between them. The CDR3 covers 12 residues.

The table lists this clonotype with many counts. The chain employs TRBV20-1 and TRBJ2-1, with TRBD2 identical over 16 bases. Germline CDR1 DFQATT, CDR2 SNEGSKA (reference sequence). With V trimmed by 3 bases and J by 10 bases, 9 bases remained unmatched. This CDR3 is 16 amino acids long. This chain's CDR3 is CSASHYGTSGRGEQFF. The CDR3 nucleotides read TGCAGTGCTAGTCACTACGGGACTAGCGGGAGGGGGGAGCAGTTCTTC.

This clonotype was observed a handful of times. J is TRBJ2-7 and V is TRBV12-3 or TRBV12-4, with 10 positions matching TRBD2. V gave up 1 base and J gave up 6 bases; unmatched junction bases: 6. CDR3 length: 15 amino acids. The CDR3: CASSLGLAGVTEQYF. The CDR3 bases are TGTGCCAGCAGTTTAGGTCTAGCGGGAGTGACCGAGCAGTACTTC.

The chain links TRBV6-2 or TRBV6-3 to TRBJ1-5; tentatively, D is TRBD1 (5 bases). V was clipped by 6 bases and J by 2 bases, with 20 bases between them. This CDR3 spans 17 amino acids. Germline values: CDR1 MNHEY, CDR2 SVGEGT. The CDR3: CASRKGPLLRGNQPQHF. CDR3 DNA sequence: TGTGCCAGCAGAAAGGGACCCTTACTTCGTGGCAATCAGCCCCAGCATTTT.

This clonotype has more than one count but fewer than ten. This rearrangement joins TRBV9 to TRBJ1-2, with D uncertain. Germline lookup yields CDR1 SGDLS and CDR2 YYNGEE. The length of the CDR3 is 14 residues. Trimming left V 6 bases short and J 3 bases short, with 15 bases between. This chain's CDR3 is CASTLGPLDYGYTF. CDR3 sequence (DNA): TGTGCCAGCACCTTAGGACCTCTGGACTATGGCTACACCTTC.

The V and J genes are TRBV29-1 and TRBJ2-2, with 8 bases lining up with TRBD1. The germline V gene has CDR1 SQVTM and CDR2 ANQGSEA. CDR3 length: 16 amino acids. The trim removed 4 bases at V and 0 bases at J, leaving 7 bases unmatched. CDR3 region: CSVVPSGGSNTGELFF. The CDR3 DNA reads as TGCAGCGTTGTCCCCTCAGGGGGCTCGAACACCGGGGAGCTGTTTTTT.

The chain employs TRBV7-2 and TRBJ1-5; no clear D. Germline CDR1 reads SGHTA; CDR2 reads FQGNSA. The germline V and J ends were trimmed by 1 base and 3 bases, with 7 bases remaining between them. The CDR3 extends over 14 amino acids. In DNA form, the CDR3 reads TGTGCCAGCAGCTTAGAAGGGAACAATCAGCCCCAGCATTTT. The encoded protein is CASSLEGNNQPQHF.

This clonotype was detected a few times. CDR3 coding DNA: TGTGCCAGCAGCCCAATGGGGGGTTCCCCCACAGATACGCAGTATTTT. Translation: CASSPMGGSPTDTQYF. The chain has TRBV3-1 and TRBJ2-3, with a weak D call TRBD2 (6 bases). This CDR3 has 16 amino acids. Germline V CDR1 and CDR2: LGHDT, YNNKEL (reference sequence). Between the trimmed V and J ends, which lost 4 bases and 2 bases, there was a span of 16 bases.

The rearrangement uses TRBV5-6 and TRBJ2-1; D is unresolved. The length of the CDR3 is 16 residues. In germline, CDR1 is SGHDT, CDR2 YYEEEE. V was trimmed by 4 bases and J by 0 bases, leaving 14 bases between them. The CDR3 region has the DNA TGTGCCAGCAGCCCCATATGGGCTAGCTCCTACAATGAGCAGTTCTTC. Translating gives CASSPIWASSYNEQFF.